The sequence of this T cell receptor beta chain was determined in a study of regulatory T cells in long-lasting Graves disease. Whole-study results and caveats: Study of thyroid tissue was not done, with only peripheral blood studied.

Documented time point: persistent/refractory GD, antithyroid drugs over 5 years with positive TRAb. There was RNA extracted from PBMCs, and the TCR library was made from it. V lost 6 bases, J lost 0 bases, and 12 bases lay in between. This CDR3 has 15 amino acids. Researchers made TCR beta libraries by using iRepertoire HTBI primers and running Arm-PCR on CDR3 regions. One entry per CDR3 protein results from TCRdb running MiXCR on the multiplex PCR reads. The sample has 350,000 to 500,000 distinct CDR3 sequences, under 25% seen once. The table lists this clonotype with many counts. Its specificity is not known.

The specimen comprised peripheral blood mononuclear cells (PBMCs), sampled when the disease was refractory, from a patient treated with antithyroid drugs. This TCR derives from a female donor with Graves disease. This chain uses TRBV12-3 or TRBV12-4 with TRBJ1-5, with D tentatively TRBD1 (6 bases). CDR3 sequence (DNA): TGTGCCAGCAGCCATGGACAGTATAGCAATCAGCCCCAGCATTTT. It yields the protein CASSHGQYSNQPQHF.